The rows below give T cell receptor beta chains drawn from one sample of a study of blood T cell repertoires in COVID-19. The method was immunoSEQ multiplex PCR; TCRdb's version includes in-frame clones alone and lacks a portion of them. The sample holds 200,000 to 300,000 clones, around nine tenths seen once. Sequencing was done on a sample of peripheral blood. Receptors originate from a man aged 30-40 years with COVID-19, enrolled during active disease. The conserved cysteine and the conserved F or W are not part of the CDR3 here. Clone size is not always given. Where it is, it says once, few, many or a class for expanded clones.

J	V	length	size	CDR3
TRBJ1-1	TRBV30	12	NA	AWTGTDSNTEAF
TRBJ2-1	TRBV5-4	11	NA	ASSFWESDEQF
TRBJ2-2	TRBV5-5	11	once	ASSARVTGELF
TRBJ2-1	TRBV7-9	13	NA	ASSLGAGSYNEQF
TRBJ2-1	TRBV27	14	NA	ASSLLGHRGGNEQF
TRBJ2-7	TRBV11-1	13	NA	ASSLELAPAYEQY
TRBJ1-5	TRBV9	13	NA	ASSVTGSGNQPQH
TRBJ1-2	TRBV28	13	NA	ASSPPGGVNYGYT
TRBJ2-2	TRBV7-6	12	NA	ASSQGQGTGELF
TRBJ1-3	TRBV18	13	NA	ASSPNSGVGNTIY
TRBJ1-6	TRBV3-1/TRBV3-2	10	NA	ASSQGGSPLH
TRBJ1-5	TRBV19	13	NA	ASSPRTDIVQPQH
TRBJ1-1	TRBV19	13	NA	ASSRADRINTEAF
TRBJ1-1	TRBV2	13	NA	ASSAGRNMNTEAF
TRBJ2-3	TRBV6-1	14	NA	ASSGVTSGYTDTQY
TRBJ2-3	TRBV30	14	NA	AWSSGGGAVADTQY
TRBJ1-2	TRBV9	15	once	ASSVAPTGRGAFGYT
TRBJ1-2	TRBV10-3	13	once	AITESPGALGGYT
TRBJ2-7	TRBV25-1	12	NA	ASSATGFVYEQY
TRBJ1-1	TRBV30	16	NA	AWSPQGARAFAYTEAF
TRBJ2-1	TRBV19	14	NA	ASSILRASGGNEQF
TRBJ2-1	TRBV5-4	14	NA	ASSLQGGGAYNEQF
TRBJ2-2	TRBV5-1	15	NA	ASSRNYGTSDLGELF
TRBJ1-4	TRBV19	12	NA	ASSIVAAGEKLF
TRBJ2-3	TRBV10-2	12	NA	ASSESLAGYTQY
TRBJ1-4	TRBV5-4	12	NA	ASSYGQGQEKLF
TRBJ2-5	TRBV7-3	13	NA	ASSLQPGQGQTQY
TRBJ1-2	TRBV29-1	10	NA	SASTADYGYT